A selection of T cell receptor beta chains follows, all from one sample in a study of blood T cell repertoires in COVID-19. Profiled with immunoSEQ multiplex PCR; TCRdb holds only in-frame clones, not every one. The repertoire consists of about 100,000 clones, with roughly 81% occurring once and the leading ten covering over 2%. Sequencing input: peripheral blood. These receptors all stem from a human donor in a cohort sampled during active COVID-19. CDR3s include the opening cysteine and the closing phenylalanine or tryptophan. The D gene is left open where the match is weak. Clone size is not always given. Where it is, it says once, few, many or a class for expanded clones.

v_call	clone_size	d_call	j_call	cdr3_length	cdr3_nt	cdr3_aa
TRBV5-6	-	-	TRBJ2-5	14	TGTGCCAGCGGATTGACCGGGAACCAAGAGACCCAGTACTTC	CASGLTGNQETQYF
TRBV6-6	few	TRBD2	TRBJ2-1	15	TGTGCCAGCAGTTACGGGACTAGCGGGGGAAATGAGCAGTTCTTC	CASSYGTSGGNEQFF
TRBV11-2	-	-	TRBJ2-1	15	TGTGCCAGCAGCGTCCCGACCCATCCCCGGGATGAGCAGTTCTTC	CASSVPTHPRDEQFF
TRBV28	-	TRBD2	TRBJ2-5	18	TGTGCCAGCAGTCAGACTAGCGGGAGGTCCCCACGGATGGAGACCCAGTACTTC	CASSQTSGRSPRMETQYF
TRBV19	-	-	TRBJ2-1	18	TGTGCCAGTAGTCCCGCCCTGATCCCTCGGGATATGAACAATGAGCAGTTCTTC	CASSPALIPRDMNNEQFF
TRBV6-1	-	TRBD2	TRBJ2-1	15	TGTGCCAGCAGTGAAGGTCTGGGGGAGGGGTGGGAGCAGTTCTTC	CASSEGLGEGWEQFF
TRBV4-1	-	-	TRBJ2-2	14	TGCGCCAGTTTGGAGAGCGCGAACACCGGGGAGCTGTTTTTT	CASLESANTGELFF
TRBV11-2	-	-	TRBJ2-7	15	TGTGCCAGCAGCTTAGGGGCAGGGTCCCCCTACGAGCAGTACTTC	CASSLGAGSPYEQYF
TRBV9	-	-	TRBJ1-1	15	TGTGCCAGCAGCGTACGGGGGGGTGGTGACACTGAAGCTTTCTTT	CASSVRGGGDTEAFF
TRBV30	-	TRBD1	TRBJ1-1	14	TGTGCCTGGAGTGATCAGGGGGTAGGATCTGAAGCTTTCTTT	CAWSDQGVGSEAFF
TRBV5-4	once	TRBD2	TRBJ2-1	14	TGTGCCACCACCCAGCGGGGGGGCCACTATGAGCAGTTCTTC	CATTQRGGHYEQFF
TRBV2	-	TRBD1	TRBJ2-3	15	TGTGCCAGCAGACCGGGACAGACGTTAACAGATACGCAGTATTTT	CASRPGQTLTDTQYF
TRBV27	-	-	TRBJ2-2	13	TGTGCCAGCAGTTTCAGGGCCACCGGGGAGCTGTTTTTT	CASSFRATGELFF
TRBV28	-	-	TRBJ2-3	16	TGTGCCAGCAAAAGGTTCCGGGGAACTAGCACAGATACGCAGTATTTT	CASKRFRGTSTDTQYF
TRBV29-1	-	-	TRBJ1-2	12	TGCAGCGTTCTGCCAGGGCGGTATGGCTACACCTTC	CSVLPGRYGYTF
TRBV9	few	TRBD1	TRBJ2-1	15	TGTGCCAGCAGCGTAGTAGGGGACAGGGAAAATGAGCAGTTCTTC	CASSVVGDRENEQFF
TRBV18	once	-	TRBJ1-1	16	TGTGCCAGCTCACCACCAGGGGCAGGGGTGAACACTGAAGCTTTCTTT	CASSPPGAGVNTEAFF
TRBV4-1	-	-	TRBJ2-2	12	TGCGCCAGCAGCCAAGTCCCCAGGGAGCTGTTTTTT	CASSQVPRELFF
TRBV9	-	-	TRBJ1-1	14	TGTGCCAGCAGCGGACACCTCAGCGGGACTGAAGCTTTCTTT	CASSGHLSGTEAFF